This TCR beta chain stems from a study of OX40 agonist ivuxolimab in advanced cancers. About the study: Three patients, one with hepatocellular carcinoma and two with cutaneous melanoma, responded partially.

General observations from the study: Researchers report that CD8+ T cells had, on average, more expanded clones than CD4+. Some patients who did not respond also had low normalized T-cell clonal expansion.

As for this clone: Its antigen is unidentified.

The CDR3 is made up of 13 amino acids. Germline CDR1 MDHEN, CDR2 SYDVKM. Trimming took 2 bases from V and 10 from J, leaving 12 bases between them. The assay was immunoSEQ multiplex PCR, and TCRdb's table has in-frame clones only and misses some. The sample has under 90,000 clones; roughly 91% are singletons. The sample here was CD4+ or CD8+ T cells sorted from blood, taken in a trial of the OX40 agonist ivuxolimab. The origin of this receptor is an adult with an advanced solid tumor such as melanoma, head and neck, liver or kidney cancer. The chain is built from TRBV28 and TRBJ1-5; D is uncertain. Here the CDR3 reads CASSLPTAQPQHF. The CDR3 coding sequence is TGTGCCAGCAGTTTACCGACCGCACAACCCCAGCATTTT.